What follows describes a single TCR beta chain. Its antigen specificity is not known. Per-base qualities were not stored, and no clone one base away is much larger. Patients with autoimmune disease history or receiving systemic immunosuppression were excluded from the trial. In every dose cohort, peripheral blood was drawn for TCR sequencing at baseline, cycle 4 day 1, and cycle 7 day 1. Samples came from an open-label, multicenter, first-in-human phase I dose-escalation trial of ivuxolimab. Adults with locally advanced or metastatic head and neck squamous cell, hepatocellular, melanoma or renal cell carcinoma were enrolled in the trial. Before TCR sequencing, CD4+ T cells and CD8+ T cells from peripheral blood were sorted into separate populations. Genomic DNA was isolated from the sorted cells so that the TCRbeta CDR3 region could be sequenced. The immunoSEQ Assay was used for sequencing of TCRbeta CDR3 regions. In TCRdb, the immuneACCESS table is reduced to in-frame sequences with V and J assigned. These tables do not hold every clone; where another copy was compared, an unresolved V gene accounts for under half, and the others remain unexplained. This sample lists about 76,000 clones; roughly 91% were detected once. The ten largest clones take up 10% to 15% of the sample.

This specimen belongs to a study of OX40 agonist ivuxolimab in advanced cancers. At the level of the whole study: Ivuxolimab, which targeted the costimulatory receptor OX40 (CD134), was an agonistic, fully human IgG2 monoclonal antibody. Intravenous ivuxolimab was administered to patients every 2 weeks at six dose levels: 0.01, 0.1, 0.3, 1.5, 3 and 10 mg/kg. Of the roughly 50 dose-escalation patients, hepatocellular carcinoma was present in about 20, melanoma in some 15, renal cell carcinoma in 9 and head and neck cancer in 9. A male proportion of 75% to 85% and a mean age of approximately 55 years, ranging from 23 to 79, were recorded for the dose-escalation cohort. Patients were allowed to have had prior anti-PD-1, anti-PD-L1 or anti-CTLA-4 therapy, and 30% to 40% of the dose-escalation patients had previously received checkpoint inhibitors. Three dose-escalation patients achieved partial responses, one with hepatocellular carcinoma and two with cutaneous melanoma. Peripheral TCRbeta sequencing was intended to test whether TCR sequence diversity was altered and clonal T-cell expansion was caused by ivuxolimab. The paper covers the monotherapy dose-escalation part of the phase I ivuxolimab trial, which included N of about 56 patients.

Points the paper makes about the study in general: The antigen specificity of the peripheral T cells that underwent clonal expansion was not determined. Low levels of normalized T-cell clonal expansion were also shown by some nonresponding patients. In the 0.1-3.0 mg/kg groups, partial responders had among the lowest normalized peripheral clonal expansion, particularly in CD8+ T cells. At doses from 0.1 to 3.0 mg/kg, clonal expansion was seen in both CD4+ and CD8+ blood T cells between baseline and week 6. On average, CD8+ T cells showed more expanded clones than CD4+ T cells after ivuxolimab.

The sequence was collected from an adult with an advanced solid tumor such as melanoma, head and neck, liver or kidney cancer. The sequencing here drew on CD4+ or CD8+ T cells sorted from blood, taken in a trial of the OX40 agonist ivuxolimab.

The DNA is TGTGCCAGCAGCCTCTTGGGGGGGAATTACGAGCAGTACTTC. Its product reads: CASSLLGGNYEQYF. This chain is built from TRBV11-3 and TRBJ2-7; TRBD2 matches 7 bases in the middle. From the cysteine through the phenylalanine, the CDR3 covers 14 amino acids. Kept here is only the CDR3 DNA, which spans 42 bases and is read in frame from base 1. Germline trimming: 5 bases from V, 4 bases from J; junction bases outside gene matches: 8. Via the germline V gene, CDR1 is SGHNT and CDR2 YENEEA.